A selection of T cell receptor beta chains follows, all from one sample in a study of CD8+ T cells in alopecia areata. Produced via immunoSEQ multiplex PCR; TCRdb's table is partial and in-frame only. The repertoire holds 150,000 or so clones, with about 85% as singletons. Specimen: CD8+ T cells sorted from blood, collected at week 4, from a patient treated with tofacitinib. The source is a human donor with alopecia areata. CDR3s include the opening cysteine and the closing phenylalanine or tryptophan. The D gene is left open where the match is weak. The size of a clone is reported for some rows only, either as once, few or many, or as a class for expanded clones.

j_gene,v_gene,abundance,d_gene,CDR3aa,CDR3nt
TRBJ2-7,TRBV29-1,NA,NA,CSVKLPGALEQYF,TGCAGCGTTAAACTTCCCGGGGCGCTCGAGCAGTACTTC
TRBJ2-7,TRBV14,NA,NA,CASSQVRGAPYEQYF,TGTGCCAGCAGCCAAGTAAGGGGGGCCCCCTACGAGCAGTACTTC
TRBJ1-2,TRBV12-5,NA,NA,CASGPSTGYGYTF,TGTGCTAGTGGTCCCTCGACAGGCTATGGCTACACCTTC
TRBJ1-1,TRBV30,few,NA,CAWSAVNTEAFF,TGTGCCTGGAGTGCCGTTAACACTGAAGCTTTCTTT
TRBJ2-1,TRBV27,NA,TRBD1,CASSLDRAFSYNEQFF,TGTGCCAGCAGTTTAGACAGGGCATTCTCCTACAATGAGCAGTTCTTC
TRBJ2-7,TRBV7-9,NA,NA,CASSFGDRRYEQYF,TGTGCCAGCAGCTTTGGAGACAGGCGCTACGAGCAGTACTTC
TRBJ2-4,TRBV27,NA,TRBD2,CASSLVRGSGKNIQYF,TGTGCCAGCAGTTTAGTGCGGGGGAGTGGCAAAAACATTCAGTACTTC
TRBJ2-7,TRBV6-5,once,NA,CASSLGDYEQYF,TGTGCCAGCAGTTTGGGGGACTACGAGCAGTACTTC
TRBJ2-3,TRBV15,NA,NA,CATSRDRGDTQYF,TGTGCCACCAGCAGGGACAGAGGGGATACGCAGTATTTT
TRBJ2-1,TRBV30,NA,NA,CAWSVASGNEQFF,TGTGCCTGGAGTGTAGCCAGCGGCAATGAGCAGTTCTTC
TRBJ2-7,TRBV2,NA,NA,CASSEALGHREQYF,TGTGCCAGCAGTGAAGCGCTGGGCCACCGCGAGCAGTACTTC
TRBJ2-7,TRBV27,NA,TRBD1,CASTPGTATRGQYF,TGTGCCAGCACGCCCGGGACAGCTACTCGAGGGCAGTACTTC
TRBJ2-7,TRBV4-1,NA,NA,CASSQEHRTYEQYF,TGCGCCAGCAGCCAAGAACACAGGACCTACGAGCAGTACTTC
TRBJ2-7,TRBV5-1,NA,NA,CASSLEGSNPYEQYF,TGCGCCAGCAGCTTGGAGGGCAGCAATCCCTACGAGCAGTACTTC
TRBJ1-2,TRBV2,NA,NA,CATRTGAPGGYTF,TGTGCCACCCGAACCGGGGCCCCGGGTGGCTACACCTTC
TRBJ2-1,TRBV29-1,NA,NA,CSVIPRVGSYNEQFF,TGCAGCGTAATCCCCAGGGTGGGGTCCTACAATGAGCAGTTCTTC
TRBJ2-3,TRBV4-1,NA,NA,CASSPERDTQYF,TGCGCCAGCAGCCCCGAGCGTGATACGCAGTATTTT
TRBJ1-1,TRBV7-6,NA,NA,CASSLDVGSEAFF,TGTGCCAGCAGCTTAGATGTCGGAAGTGAAGCTTTCTTT
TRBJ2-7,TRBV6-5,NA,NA,CASSYSNLNEQYF,TGTGCCAGCAGTTACTCGAATCTTAACGAGCAGTACTTC
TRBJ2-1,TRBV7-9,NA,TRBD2,CASSTPGGTKVTEFF,TGTGCCAGCAGCACACCGGGGGGAACGAAAGTCACTGAGTTCTTC
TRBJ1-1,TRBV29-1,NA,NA,CSVAGGLNTEAFF,TGCAGCGTTGCCGGGGGATTGAACACTGAAGCTTTCTTT
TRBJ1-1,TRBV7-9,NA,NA,CASSSPSYRAINTEAFF,TGTGCCAGCAGCTCCCCGAGCTACAGGGCCATAAACACTGAAGCTTTCTTT
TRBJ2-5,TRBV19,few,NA,CASSPTGPKWETQYF,TGTGCCAGTAGCCCTACCGGGCCCAAATGGGAGACCCAGTACTTC
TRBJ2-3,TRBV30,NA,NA,CAWSLRDTQYF,TGTGCCTGGAGTCTTCGGGATACGCAGTATTTT
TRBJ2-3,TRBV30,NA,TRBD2,CAWSALNGIAGPPDTQYF,TGTGCCTGGAGTGCTCTGAATGGAATAGCGGGACCCCCAGATACGCAGTATTTT
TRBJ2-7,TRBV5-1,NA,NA,CASSLGYEQYF,TGCGCCAGCAGTCTCGGCTACGAGCAGTACTTC
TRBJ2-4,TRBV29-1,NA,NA,CSVEGLGIGESDRNIQYF,TGCAGCGTTGAAGGTCTAGGGATTGGGGAAAGCGATCGAAACATTCAGTACTTC
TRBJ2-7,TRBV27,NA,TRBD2,CASSYPLAGEQYF,TGTGCCAGCAGTTACCCCCTAGCGGGAGAGCAGTACTTC
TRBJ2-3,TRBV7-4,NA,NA,CASANAHTQYF,TGTGCCAGCGCCAATGCACATACGCAGTATTTT
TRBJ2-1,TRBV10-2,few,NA,CASLSYNEQFF,TGCGCCAGCCTCTCCTACAATGAGCAGTTCTTC
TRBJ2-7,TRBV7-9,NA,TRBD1,CASSVTGVFYEQYF,TGTGCCAGCAGCGTTACAGGGGTGTTCTACGAGCAGTACTTC
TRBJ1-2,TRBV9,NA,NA,CASSLLTERDYGYTF,TGTGCCAGCAGCCTCCTCACGGAGAGGGACTATGGCTACACCTTC
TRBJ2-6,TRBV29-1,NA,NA,CSVEDQRSGANVLTF,TGCAGCGTTGAAGATCAACGCTCTGGGGCCAACGTCCTGACTTTC
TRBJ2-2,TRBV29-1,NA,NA,CSVVTETGELFF,TGCAGCGTCGTAACAGAGACCGGGGAGCTGTTTTTT
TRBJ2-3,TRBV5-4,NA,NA,CASSYADTQYF,TGTGCCAGCAGCTATGCAGATACGCAGTATTTT
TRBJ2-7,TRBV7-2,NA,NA,CASSARLPDPYEQYF,TGTGCCAGCAGCGCCCGTCTACCGGATCCCTACGAGCAGTACTTC
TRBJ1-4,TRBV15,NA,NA,CATSSGAYGEKLFF,TGTGCCACCAGCAGCGGGGCGTATGGTGAAAAACTGTTTTTT
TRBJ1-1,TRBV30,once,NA,CAWSVDGLTEAFF,TGTGCCTGGAGTGTCGACGGCCTCACTGAAGCTTTCTTT
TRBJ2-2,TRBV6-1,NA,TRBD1,CASSGPGGIVLSTGEPFF,TGTGCCAGCAGTGGGCCAGGGGGCATCGTATTGAGCACCGGGGAGCCGTTTTTT
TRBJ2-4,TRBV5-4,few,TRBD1,CASSGQGAENIQYF,TGTGCCAGCAGCGGACAGGGGGCCGAAAACATTCAGTACTTC
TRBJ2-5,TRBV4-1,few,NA,CASISGVQETQYF,TGCGCCAGCATTTCGGGAGTACAAGAGACCCAGTACTTC
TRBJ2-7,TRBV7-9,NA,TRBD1,CASSPRDRGNEQYF,TGTGCCAGCAGCCCCCGGGACAGGGGCAACGAGCAGTACTTC
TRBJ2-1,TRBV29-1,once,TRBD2,CSVAGTSGLSSYNEQFF,TGCAGCGTCGCCGGGACTAGCGGTTTGAGCTCCTACAATGAGCAGTTCTTC
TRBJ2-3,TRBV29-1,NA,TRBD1,CSVKDRGHTDTQYF,TGCAGCGTTAAGGACAGGGGGCACACAGATACGCAGTATTTT
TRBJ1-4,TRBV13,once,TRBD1,CASSFWGQNDEKLFF,TGTGCCAGCAGCTTTTGGGGACAGAACGATGAAAAACTGTTTTTT
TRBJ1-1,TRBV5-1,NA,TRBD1,CASSFEQGDTEAFF,TGCGCCAGCAGCTTTGAACAGGGGGACACTGAAGCTTTCTTT
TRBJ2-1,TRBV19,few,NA,CASSIWEDSYNEQFF,TGTGCCAGTAGTATCTGGGAGGACTCCTACAATGAGCAGTTCTTC
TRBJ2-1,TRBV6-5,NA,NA,CASSLGSNEQFF,TGTGCCAGCAGTTTGGGTAGCAATGAGCAGTTCTTC
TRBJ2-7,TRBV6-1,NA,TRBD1,CASHDRVSYEQYF,TGTGCCAGCCATGACAGGGTCAGCTACGAGCAGTACTTC
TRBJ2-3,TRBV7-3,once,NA,CASSLIPASEDDYTQYF,TGTGCCAGCAGCTTAATCCCCGCTAGCGAGGATGATTATACGCAGTATTTT
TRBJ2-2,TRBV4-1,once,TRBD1,CASSLGQGGTGELFF,TGCGCCAGCAGCCTAGGACAGGGAGGCACCGGGGAGCTGTTTTTT
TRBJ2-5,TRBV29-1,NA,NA,CSALRSQETQYF,TGCAGCGCCCTGCGGAGCCAAGAGACCCAGTACTTC
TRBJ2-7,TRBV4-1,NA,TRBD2,CASGTSGSYEQYF,TGCGCCAGCGGGACTAGCGGGTCCTACGAGCAGTACTTC